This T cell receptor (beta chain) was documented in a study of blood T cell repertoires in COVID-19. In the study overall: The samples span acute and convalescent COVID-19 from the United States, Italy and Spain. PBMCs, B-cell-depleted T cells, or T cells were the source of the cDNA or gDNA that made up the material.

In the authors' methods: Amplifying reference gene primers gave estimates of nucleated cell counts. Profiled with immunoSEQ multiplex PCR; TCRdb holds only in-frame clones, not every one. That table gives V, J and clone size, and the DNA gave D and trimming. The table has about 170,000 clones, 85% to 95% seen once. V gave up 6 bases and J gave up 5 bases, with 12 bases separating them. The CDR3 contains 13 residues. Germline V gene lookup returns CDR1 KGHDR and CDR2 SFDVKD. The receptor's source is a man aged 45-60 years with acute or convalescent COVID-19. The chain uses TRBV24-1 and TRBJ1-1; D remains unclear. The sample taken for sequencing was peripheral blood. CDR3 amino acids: CATSHQSGTEAFF. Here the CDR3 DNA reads TGTGCCACCAGTCATCAGTCGGGAACTGAAGCTTTCTTT.